The 13 T cell receptor beta chains presented below share a single source sample, sequenced in a study of B cell selection in AIRE deficiency. Clones were read by immunoSEQ multiplex PCR, and TCRdb kept only the in-frame ones, dropping some. Found here are about 25,000 clones, 95% to 96% of them singletons; the top ten hold 0.2% to 0.3%. The sorted conventional CD4 T cells were gated as CD4+CD127+. Material: CD4+CD127+ conventional T cells sorted from PBMCs. These receptors were collected from a human donor in good health.

V and J are TRBV18 and TRBJ2-2, with TRBD2 identical over 8 bases. The CDR3 length is 17 residues. Looked up from germline, CDR1 is KGHSH and CDR2 is LQKENI. V lost 1 base, J lost 4 bases, and 8 bases stayed unmatched. CDR3 sequence reads: CASSPLSGGPRTGELFF. In nucleotides, the CDR3 is TGTGCCAGCTCACCACTTTCGGGAGGGCCACGCACCGGGGAGCTGTTTTTT.

The gene calls are TRBV5-4 and TRBJ1-1; 8 bases are shared with TRBD1. Germline CDR1 is SGHNT and CDR2 is YYREEE (reference sequence). The CDR3 spans 14 residues. V shed 4 bases, J shed 11 bases, and the junction held 13 bases outside the gene matches. CDR3 in DNA: TGTGCCAGCAGCCACCCTGGACAGGGTTCGAAGGCTTTCTTT. It yields the protein CASSHPGQGSKAFF.

The rearrangement joins TRBV20-1 to TRBJ2-5; tentatively, D is TRBD2 (5 bases). Trimming pared 5 bases from V and 7 bases from J, leaving 11 bases between. Germline CDR1 reads DFQATT; CDR2 reads SNEGSKA (reference sequence). CDR3 length: 11 amino acids. CDR3 loop: CSAGRAGTQYF. The CDR3 DNA sequence: TGCAGTGCTGGTAGGGCGGGGACCCAGTACTTC.

The chain links TRBV19 to TRBJ1-4; D not certain. Trimming took off 7 bases at V and 0 bases at J, with 6 bases between the two ends. Germline V lookup: CDR1 LNHDA, CDR2 SQIVND (reference sequence). This CDR3 spans 13 amino acids. The CDR3 DNA follows: TGTGCCAGTAATCCTGCAACTAATGAAAAACTGTTTTTT. This codes for CASNPATNEKLFF.

The chain links TRBV7-3 to TRBJ1-5, with a weak D call TRBD1 (5 bases). The germline V and J ends were trimmed by 3 bases and 5 bases, with 11 bases remaining between them. This CDR3 is 14 amino acids long. CDR1 and CDR2 from the germline V gene are SGHTA and FQGTGA. In nucleotides, the CDR3 is TGTGCCAGCAGCTTCCGGGACGGAGATCAGCCCCAGCATTTT. It specifies CASSFRDGDQPQHF. Full variable domain (missing parts from reference TRBV7-3 and TRBJ1-5): GAGVSQTPSNKVTEKGKYVELRCDPISGHTALYWYRQSLGQGPEFLIYFQGTGAADDSGLPNDRFFAVRPEGSVSTLKIQRTERGDSAVYLCASSFRDGDQPQHFGDGTRLSIL.

The chain carries TRBV5-4 and TRBJ2-5, with TRBD2 identical over 12 bases. From germline, CDR1 is SGHNT and CDR2 YYREEE (reference sequence). The CDR3 has 17 amino acids. Trimming cost V 0 bases and J 3 bases; bases outside gene matches: 6. The CDR3 sequence: CASSLDMTSGGEETQYF. For the CDR3, the DNA is TGTGCCAGCAGCTTGGATATGACTAGCGGGGGAGAAGAGACCCAGTACTTC.

V usage is TRBV6-9 and J usage is TRBJ2-2; 9 bases agree with TRBD2. V lost 2 bases, J lost 2 bases, and 12 bases stayed unmatched. Germline values: CDR1 MNHGY, CDR2 SVAAGI. This CDR3 spans 19 amino acids. CDR3 sequence (DNA): TGTGCCAGCAGTTATCCCTATTCCCGACTAGCGGAAAACACCGGGGAGCTGTTTTTT. It translates to CASSYPYSRLAENTGELFF.

The V call is TRBV5-8, the J call TRBJ1-5; no definite D call. V lost 4 bases to trimming and J lost 0 bases, with 14 bases between them. Germline CDR1 is SGHTS and CDR2 is YDEGEE. This CDR3 region has 16 residues. The CDR3 nucleotides read TGTGCCAGCAGCCAAGTCGGGGATTATAGCAATCAGCCCCAGCATTTT. This translates into CASSQVGDYSNQPQHF.

In this sample, this clone turned up a few times. The rearrangement joins TRBV11-2 to TRBJ2-5; TRBD1 matches at 10 bases. Looked up from germline, CDR1 is SGHAT and CDR2 is FQNNGV. This CDR3 comprises 14 residues. Trimming cost V 5 bases and J 4 bases; bases outside gene matches: 4. CDR3 nucleotides: TGTGCCAGCAGCCGACAGGGGGCGACAGAGACCCAGTACTTC. Amino acid sequence: CASSRQGATETQYF.

The chain has TRBV6-5 and TRBJ1-6, with unresolved D. Between the trimmed V and J ends, which lost 5 bases and 9 bases, there was a span of 14 bases. This CDR3 comprises 14 residues. CDR1 MNHEY and CDR2 SVGAGI come from the germline V gene. The CDR3 DNA is TGTGCCAGCAGTAGACACCGGGTTACTTCACCCCTCCACTTT. Translated, it gives CASSRHRVTSPLHF.

J is TRBJ2-5 and V is TRBV5-1; a weak D match, TRBD2 (6 bases). Germline V gene lookup returns CDR1 SGHRS and CDR2 YFSETQ. The V end was cut by 4 bases, the J end by 7 bases, with 17 bases between. There are 14 residues in the CDR3. CDR3 coding DNA: TGCGCCAGCAGCCAAAACGGGAGTGCGGGGACCCAGTACTTC. Amino acid sequence: CASSQNGSAGTQYF. The variable domain in full, with the rest retrieved from reference TRBV5-1 and TRBJ2-5, is KAGVTQTPRYLIKTRGQQVTLSCSPISGHRSVSWYQQTPGQGLQFLFEYFSETQRNKGNFPGRFSGRQFSNSRSEMNVSTLELGDSALYLCASSQNGSAGTQYFGPGTRLLVL.

The chain couples TRBV28 to TRBJ2-3, with D perhaps TRBD2 (6 bases). Germline CDR1 and CDR2: MDHEN and SYDVKM. CDR3 length: 13 amino acids. The V end lost 8 bases, the J end lost 2 bases, and 11 bases lay between the germline ends. The chain's CDR3 is CASGGPYTDTQYF. CDR3 DNA: TGTGCCAGCGGAGGGCCGTACACAGATACGCAGTATTTT.

The chain joins TRBV12-5 to TRBJ2-1; TRBD2 agrees at 8 bases. V lost 1 base and J lost 5; bases outside the gene matches: 13. Germline CDR1 LGHNT, CDR2 FRNRAP. This CDR3 has 18 residues. CDR3 sequence reads: CASGLGISGVPLHNEQFF. The DNA of the CDR3 is TGTGCTAGTGGTTTGGGTATTAGCGGGGTGCCCCTCCACAATGAGCAGTTCTTC.